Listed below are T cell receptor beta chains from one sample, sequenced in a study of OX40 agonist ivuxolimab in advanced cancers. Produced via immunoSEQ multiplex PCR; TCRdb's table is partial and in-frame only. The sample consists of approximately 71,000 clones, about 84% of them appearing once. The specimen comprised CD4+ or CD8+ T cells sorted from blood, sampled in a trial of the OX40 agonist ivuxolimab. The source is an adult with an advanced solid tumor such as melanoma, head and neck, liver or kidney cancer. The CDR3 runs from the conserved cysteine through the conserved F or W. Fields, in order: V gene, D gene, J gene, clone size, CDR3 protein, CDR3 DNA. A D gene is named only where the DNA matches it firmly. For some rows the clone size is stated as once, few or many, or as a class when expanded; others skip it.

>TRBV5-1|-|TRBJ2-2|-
CASSLAGVHTGELFF
TGCGCCAGCAGCTTGGCAGGGGTCCACACCGGGGAGCTGTTTTTT
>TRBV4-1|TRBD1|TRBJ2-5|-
CASSLGQVETQYF
TGCGCCAGCAGCCTAGGACAGGTGGAGACCCAGTACTTC
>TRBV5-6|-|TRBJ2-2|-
CASSYLEGANTGELFF
TGTGCCAGCAGCTATTTGGAGGGGGCGAACACCGGGGAGCTGTTTTTT
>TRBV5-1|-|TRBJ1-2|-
CASSLGRGDGYTF
TGCGCCAGCAGCTTGGGCAGGGGAGATGGCTACACCTTC
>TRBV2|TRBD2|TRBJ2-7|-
CASSALAGGIYEQYF
TGTGCCAGCAGTGCCCTGGCGGGAGGCATCTACGAGCAGTACTTC
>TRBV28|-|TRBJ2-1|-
CASSSHLSVAYNEQFF
TGTGCCAGCAGTTCCCATCTATCGGTCGCCTACAATGAGCAGTTCTTC
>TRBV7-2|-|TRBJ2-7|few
CASSLVSRQSSYEQYF
TGTGCCAGCAGCTTAGTTAGTCGACAATCCTCCTACGAGCAGTACTTC
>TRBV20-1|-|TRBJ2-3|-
CSARVTDTQYF
TGCAGTGCTAGAGTCACAGATACGCAGTATTTT
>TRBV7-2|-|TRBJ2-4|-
CASSLGVIQYF
TGTGCCAGCAGCTTAGGTGTTATTCAGTACTTC
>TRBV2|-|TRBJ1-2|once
CASRSRTANNYGYTF
TGTGCCAGCAGAAGCAGGACAGCTAATAACTATGGCTACACCTTC